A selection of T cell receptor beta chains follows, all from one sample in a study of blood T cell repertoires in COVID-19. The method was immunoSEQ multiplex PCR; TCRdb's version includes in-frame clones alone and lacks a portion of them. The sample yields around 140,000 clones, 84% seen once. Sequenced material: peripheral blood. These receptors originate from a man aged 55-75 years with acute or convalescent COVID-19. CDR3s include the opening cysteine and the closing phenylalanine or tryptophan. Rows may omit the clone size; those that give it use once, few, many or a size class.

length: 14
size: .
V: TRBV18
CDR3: CASSQEQGNQPQHF

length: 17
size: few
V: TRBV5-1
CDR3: CASSLAGGGGARETQYF

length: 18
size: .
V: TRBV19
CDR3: CASSPPTGTGISNQPQHF

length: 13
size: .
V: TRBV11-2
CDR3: CASSKKTGVEQYF

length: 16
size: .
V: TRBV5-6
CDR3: CASSQGLAGGTGELFF

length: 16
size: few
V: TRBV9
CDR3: CASSVAASTSPDEQYF

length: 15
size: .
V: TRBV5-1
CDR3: CASSLMGADTGELFF

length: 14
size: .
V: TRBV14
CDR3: CASSRGTSAGEQYF

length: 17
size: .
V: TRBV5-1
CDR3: CASSSGLAGGPNNEQFF

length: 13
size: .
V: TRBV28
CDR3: CASSTGQSIKQYF

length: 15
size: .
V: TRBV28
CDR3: CASSLGGGKPYEQYF

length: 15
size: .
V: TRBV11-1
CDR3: CASSLGTGAIGEAFF

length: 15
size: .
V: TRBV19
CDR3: CATPSIRGNTGELFF

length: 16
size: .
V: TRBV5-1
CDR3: CASSLGGTGHNQPQHF

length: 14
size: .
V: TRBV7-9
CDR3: CASSPDSHSPEQYF

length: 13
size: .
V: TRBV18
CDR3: CASSRGQGETQYF

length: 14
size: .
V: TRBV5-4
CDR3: CASSSGLAGNEQFF

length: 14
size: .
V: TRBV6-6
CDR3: CASSYRDSREKLFF

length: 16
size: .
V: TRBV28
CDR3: CASSSPKAGGTDTQYF

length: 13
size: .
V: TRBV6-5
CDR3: CASGTAPGNTIYF

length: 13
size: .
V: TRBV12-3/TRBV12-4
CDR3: CASMRGPGDTQYF

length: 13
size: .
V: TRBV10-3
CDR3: CAITGTEKETQYF

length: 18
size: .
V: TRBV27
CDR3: CASSLYSRTSGGAGEQFF

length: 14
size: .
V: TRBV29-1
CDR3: CSVYLAGGSYEQYF

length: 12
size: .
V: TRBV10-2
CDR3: CASSDTDNGAFF

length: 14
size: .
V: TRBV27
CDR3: CASRPDRGIEPQHF

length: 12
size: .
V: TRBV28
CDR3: CASSSTTDTQYF

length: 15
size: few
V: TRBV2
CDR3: CASRPGTWNTGELFF